What follows are 15 T cell receptor beta chains derived from one specimen sequenced in a study of beta chain features in type 1 diabetes (dated by TCRdb to the late 2010s). Libraries were prepared through the immunoSEQ multiplex PCR assay. All of the isolated RNA was reverse transcribed with the High Capacity cDNA Reverse Transcription Kit, so expressed TCRB transcripts were sequenced. Held by TCRdb, this immuneACCESS table contains in-frame sequences only and omits some clones. Under half of the omission traces to an unresolved V gene where checked; the cause of the rest is unknown. The sample profile shows fewer than 250,000 clones; around 10% of them were found once. The ten largest clones take up about 0.037% of the sample. The sequenced sample was naive CD4+ T cells from blood. Sample cell subset or site, as interpreted from the label and publication: true naive CD4+ T cells. Receptors originate from a woman under 30 in good health.

V is TRBV5-4 and J is TRBJ1-3; 7 bases line up with TRBD1. Germline CDR1 and CDR2: SGHNT and YYREEE (reference sequence). V gave up 4 bases and J gave up 8 bases; unmatched junction bases: 12. The CDR3 consists of 15 residues. CDR3 loop: CASSRGGTLPDTIYF. The CDR3 bases are TGTGCCAGCAGCAGAGGGGGCACGTTACCCGACACCATATATTTT.

The CDR3 bases are TGTGCCTGGAGCCGACAGGGAAGCGACGAGCAGTACTTC. Its translation is CAWSRQGSDEQYF. The chain recombines TRBV30 with TRBJ2-7; TRBD1 aligns across 7 bases. The CDR3 totals 13 residues. From germline, CDR1 is GTSNPN and CDR2 SVGIG (reference sequence). The J segment lost 5 bases and the V segment lost 3 bases, leaving 7 bases of the junction unmatched.

This clone has a handful of counts. The CDR3 DNA follows: TGCGCCAGCAGTGGGGCTAGCGGGGGCCTCTACGAGCAGTACTTC. Amino acid sequence: CASSGASGGLYEQYF. The J gene is TRBJ2-7, the V gene TRBV10-2; 10 positions match TRBD2. Germline values: CDR1 WSHSY, CDR2 SAAADI. The V gene end was trimmed by 4 bases and the J gene end by 3 bases; junction bases not matched to a gene: 6. The CDR3 runs 15 residues.

The chain combines TRBV18 with TRBJ2-6; D possibly corresponds to TRBD2 (5 bases). Per germline, CDR1 KGHSH and CDR2 LQKENI. V was cut by 4 bases and J by 2 bases, with 9 bases left in between. The CDR3 is 15 residues long. The CDR3 DNA is TGTGCCAGCTCACAGAGCGGTGCTGGGGCCAACGTCCTGACTTTC. This codes for CASSQSGAGANVLTF.

This clone was recorded a few times. The chain recombines TRBV5-4 with TRBJ2-1; 7 bases match TRBD1. Germline V gene data show CDR1 as SGHNT and CDR2 as YYREEE (reference sequence). This CDR3 comprises 14 residues. Trimming removed 4 bases from V and 6 bases from J; junction bases left unmatched: 7. The CDR3 DNA sequence: TGTGCCAGCAGCCCGGCAGGGGGTTCCAATGAGCAGTTCTTC. Its translation is CASSPAGGSNEQFF.

The chain employs TRBV5-4 and TRBJ2-3; a possible D gene is TRBD2 (6 bases). Germline V gene lookup returns CDR1 SGHNT and CDR2 YYREEE (reference sequence). The CDR3 extends over 15 amino acids. The germline V and J ends were trimmed by 3 bases and 4 bases, with 15 bases remaining between them. Written as DNA, the CDR3 is TGTGCCAGCAGCTCGATGCGGGACGGGGCAGATACGCAGTATTTT. Encoded protein: CASSSMRDGADTQYF.

This chain joins TRBV18 and TRBJ1-1; 8 bases are shared with TRBD1. Germline assignment: CDR1 KGHSH and CDR2 LQKENI. The J segment lost 1 base and the V segment lost 3 bases, leaving 1 base of the junction unmatched. The CDR3 has 14 amino acids. The CDR3 bases are TGTGCCAGCTCACCCAGGGGGCCGAACACTGAAGCTTTCTTT. Protein product: CASSPRGPNTEAFF. The full variable domain, its missing parts supplied by reference TRBV18 and TRBJ1-1, is NAGVMQNPRHLVRRRGQEARLRCSPMKGHSHVYWYRQLPEEGLKFMVYLQKENIIDESGMPKERFSAEFPKEGPSILRIQQVVRGDSAAYFCASSPRGPNTEAFFGQGTRLTVV.

This rearrangement joins TRBV2 to TRBJ2-7, with unresolved D. The germline V gene has CDR1 SNHLY and CDR2 FYNNEI. The V gene lost 7 bases and the J gene lost 7 bases, with 11 bases spanning the gap. The CDR3 covers 11 residues. CDR3 sequence (DNA): TGTGCCAGCACGGAGCTAAGGGAGCAGTACTTC. Its translation is CASTELREQYF.

This clone came up a few times. The J gene is TRBJ1-1, the V gene TRBV2; 10 nucleotides align to TRBD1. The trim removed 8 bases at V and 11 bases at J, leaving 11 bases unmatched. Germline CDR1 SNHLY, CDR2 FYNNEI. The CDR3 has 13 residues. This CDR3 reads CASGEDRGLEAFF. The CDR3 nucleotides read TGTGCCAGCGGGGAAGACAGGGGGCTGGAGGCTTTCTTT.

The gene calls are TRBV5-1 and TRBJ2-1, with D possibly TRBD1 on 5 matching bases. V was trimmed by 0 bases and J by 1 base, leaving 11 bases between them. The germline V gene encodes CDR1 SGHRS and CDR2 YFSETQ. The CDR3 loop spans 16 amino acids. DNA of the CDR3: TGCGCCAGCAGCTTGGTCGCAGGGCAGTCCTACAATGAGCAGTTCTTC. Encoded protein: CASSLVAGQSYNEQFF.

This chain joins TRBV5-1 and TRBJ2-6; D perhaps matches TRBD1 (5 bases). The V and J ends lost 0 bases and 1 base respectively, with 5 bases between them. The CDR3 length is 15 residues. Germline assignment: CDR1 SGHRS and CDR2 YFSETQ. DNA for the CDR3: TGCGCCAGCAGCTTGGAGGGGTCTGGGGCCAACGTCCTGACTTTC. It translates to CASSLEGSGANVLTF.

This chain links TRBV11-2 with TRBJ2-1; tentatively, D is TRBD2 (5 bases). Germline assignment: CDR1 SGHAT and CDR2 FQNNGV. The CDR3 is 15 amino acids. V was clipped by 6 bases and J by 4 bases, with 16 bases between them. The CDR3 coding sequence is TGTGCCAGCAGGCACGGGGAGAGGGCTTACAATGAGCAGTTCTTC. Its protein product is CASRHGERAYNEQFF.

This clone was observed a few times. The chain couples TRBV7-2 to TRBJ2-7, with 13 nucleotides matching TRBD2. Germline V gene lookup returns CDR1 SGHTA and CDR2 FQGNSA. This CDR3 has 16 amino acids. Unmatched junction bases numbered 7, after V lost 3 bases and J lost 5 bases. The CDR3 region has the DNA TGTGCCAGCAGCTTGCGGACTAGCGGGAGCCCTGACGAGCAGTACTTC. The encoded protein is CASSLRTSGSPDEQYF.

The chain uses TRBV7-8 and TRBJ1-5; 7 nucleotides match TRBD1. The CDR3 covers 14 residues. After removal of 4 bases from V and 7 bases from J, the junction contained 7 bases not matched to a gene. The germline gives CDR1 SGHVS, CDR2 FQNEAQ. The chain's CDR3 is CASSSAGGRQPQHF. In DNA form, the CDR3 reads TGTGCCAGCAGCTCCGCAGGGGGAAGACAGCCCCAGCATTTT.

The chain couples TRBV27 to TRBJ2-1; 7 bases are a match to TRBD1. Unmatched junction bases numbered 13, after V lost 5 bases and J lost 0 bases. This CDR3 is built from 18 residues. CDR1 and CDR2 from the germline V gene are MNHEY and SMNVEV (reference sequence). The CDR3 bases are TGTGCCAGCAGTCCGTCGACAGGGCCGTACAGCTCCTACAATGAGCAGTTCTTC. Translation: CASSPSTGPYSSYNEQFF.